Following are 29 T cell receptor beta chains from one sample sequenced in a study of CD8 T cells in ankylosing spondylitis. TCRdb passed the 5' RACE reads through MiXCR, listing each CDR3 protein once. The top ten hold under 15% of the sample, which has fewer than 150,000 distinct CDR3 sequences, approximately 7.3% seen once. Input material: blood, either unsorted or a sorted T cell fraction (not recorded which). The receptors were sampled from a female donor with ankylosing spondylitis or in good health (not recorded which).

This clonotype was detected many times. This rearrangement joins TRBV2 to TRBJ2-7; D tentatively reads TRBD1 or TRBD2 (6 bases each). Germline V gives CDR1 SNHLY, CDR2 FYNNEI. The CDR3 runs 16 residues. Trimming took off 6 bases at V and 0 bases at J, with 18 bases between the two ends. CDR3 bases: TGTGCCAGCAGCCTTCCTAGCGAAGGGGGCTCCTACGAGCAGTACTTC. It codes for CASSLPSEGGSYEQYF.

This clonotype showed up just a few times. The chain has TRBV29-1 and TRBJ2-1; 7 bases line up with TRBD1. Germline V CDR1 and CDR2: SQVTM, ANQGSEA. The CDR3 has 13 residues. Trimming at V came to 6 bases and at J to 3 bases, leaving 5 bases not matched to a gene. The CDR3 nucleotides are TGCAGCGTCGATTGGACAGGCTACAATGAGCAGTTCTTC. It codes for CSVDWTGYNEQFF.

This clonotype has ten or more counts. The gene calls are TRBV18 and TRBJ2-7; 12 nucleotides align to TRBD2. The CDR3 runs 16 residues. J lost 1 base, V lost 1 base, and 2 bases had no gene match. In germline, CDR1 is KGHSH, CDR2 LQKENI. CDR3 DNA sequence: TGTGCCAGCTCACCACGAACTAGCGGGGGGTCCTACGAGCAGTACTTC. This translates into CASSPRTSGGSYEQYF.

This clonotype occurred many times. The rearrangement joins TRBV5-5 to TRBJ1-2, with 7 bases matching TRBD1. The CDR3 spans 15 residues. V lost 4 bases to trimming and J lost 8 bases; unmatched junction nucleotides: 14. The germline V gene has CDR1 SGHKS and CDR2 YYEKEE (reference sequence). CDR3 nucleotides: TGTGCCAGCAGCGTACGGGACAGTGGGGAAGGAGGCTACACCTTC. It translates to CASSVRDSGEGGYTF.

This clonotype has more than one count but fewer than ten. The chain uses TRBV7-9 and TRBJ1-2; D call uncertain. V lost 5 bases and J 4 bases, leaving 14 bases between the germline ends. The CDR3 length is 14 residues. Germline V gives CDR1 SEHNR, CDR2 FQNEAQ (reference sequence). CDR3 sequence: CASSIRPDTYGYTF. The CDR3 nucleotides read TGTGCCAGCAGCATCAGACCCGACACCTATGGCTACACCTTC.

This clonotype occurred many times. V and J are TRBV7-2 and TRBJ2-5; TRBD2 matches at 9 bases. The germline CDR1 and CDR2 sequences are SGHTA and FQGNSA. Trimming took 4 bases from V and 5 from J; bases not matched to a gene: 11. The CDR3 sequence is 16 residues long. The CDR3 region has the DNA TGTGCCAGCAGCTCCCCCCCCGGGACTAGCTGGGAGACCCAGTACTTC. As protein: CASSSPPGTSWETQYF. The full variable domain, rest sourced from reference TRBV7-2 and TRBJ2-5, is GAGVSQSPSNKVTEKGKDVELRCDPISGHTALYWYRQSLGQGLEFLIYFQGNSAPDKSGLPSDRFSAERTGGSVSTLTIQRTQQEDSAVYLCASSSPPGTSWETQYFGPGTRLLVL.

This clonotype was seen many times. This chain joins TRBV28 and TRBJ2-1; D possibly corresponds to TRBD1 (6 bases). The CDR3 runs to 14 residues. Per germline, CDR1 MDHEN and CDR2 SYDVKM. V lost 7 bases, J lost 8 bases, and 18 bases lay in between. The CDR3 loop is CASTPPGRGHEQFF. DNA of the CDR3: TGTGCCAGCACCCCCCCGGGCAGGGGCCATGAGCAGTTCTTC.

This clonotype was picked up many times. V is TRBV6-1 and J is TRBJ2-3, with unresolved D. The CDR3 runs to 11 residues. Germline V gene lookup returns CDR1 MNHNS and CDR2 SASEGT. With 7 bases removed from V and 2 bases from J, the gap between germline ends came to 4 bases. The CDR3 nucleotides are TGTGCCAGCACCCACACAGATACGCAGTATTTT. It yields the protein CASTHTDTQYF.

This clonotype was seen at least ten times. The gene calls are TRBV12-3 or TRBV12-4 and TRBJ1-6, with D perhaps matching TRBD1 (5 bases). Between the trimmed V and J ends, which lost 1 base and 0 bases, there was a span of 10 bases. The CDR3 covers 17 residues. The CDR3 DNA reads TGTGCCAGCAGTTTAGGTGGGGGGGGCTCCTATAATTCACCCCTCCACTTT. It is translated as CASSLGGGGSYNSPLHF.

This clonotype was seen at least ten times. The V gene is TRBV12-3 or TRBV12-4, the J gene TRBJ1-2; D not certain. The germline V and J ends were trimmed by 5 bases and 5 bases, with 21 bases remaining between them. This CDR3 region has 16 residues. The CDR3 spells CASSPSPGLRAYGYTF. The CDR3 coding sequence is TGTGCCAGCAGTCCCAGCCCGGGATTGAGGGCGTATGGCTACACCTTC.

This clonotype was seen ten or more times. V usage is TRBV6-1 and J usage is TRBJ2-7; 8 bases are shared with TRBD1. J was trimmed by 0 bases and V by 7 bases; bases with no gene match: 11. The CDR3 has 16 amino acids. Germline V CDR1 and CDR2: MNHNS, SASEGT. Here the CDR3 reads CASTLGTGSSSYEQYF. In DNA, the CDR3 is TGTGCCAGCACTCTAGGGACAGGCTCAAGCTCCTACGAGCAGTACTTC.

This clonotype has ten or more counts. V gene TRBV7-2 combines with J gene TRBJ2-5; 13 nucleotides match TRBD2. The V and J ends lost 5 bases and 3 bases, in that order; junction bases with no gene match: 6. Germline CDR1 reads SGHTA; CDR2 reads FQGNSA. The CDR3 has 16 amino acids. CDR3 sequence: CASSPRTSGGEETQYF. CDR3 in DNA: TGTGCCAGCAGCCCCCGGACTAGCGGGGGCGAAGAGACCCAGTACTTC.

The chain is built from TRBV11-2 and TRBJ2-7; D may be TRBD1 (6 bases). The ends were cut back, 5 bases at V and 2 bases at J, with 10 bases in the middle. CDR3 size: 13 residues. CDR1 SGHAT and CDR2 FQNNGV come from the germline V gene. For the CDR3, the DNA is TGTGCCAGCAGCACCCACAGGGCCTACGAGCAGTACTTC. Translated, it gives CASSTHRAYEQYF.

Many counts were recorded for this clonotype. CDR3 amino acids: CSARDTGGRTDTQYF. DNA of the CDR3: TGCAGTGCTAGAGATACGGGGGGCCGGACAGATACGCAGTATTTT. This sequence joins TRBV20-1 and TRBJ2-3; D might be TRBD2 (7 bases). Per the germline V gene, CDR1 is DFQATT and CDR2 is SNEGSKA (reference sequence). The CDR3 extends over 15 amino acids. V was pared by 0 bases and J by 3 bases, with 13 bases between.

The sample holds many counts of this clonotype. The rearrangement uses TRBV4-3 and TRBJ2-1; TRBD2 is a possible D gene (7 bases). The CDR3 is 17 amino acids. CDR1 and CDR2 (germline): LGHNA, YSLEER. V gave up 4 bases and J gave up 0 bases, with 16 bases separating them. CDR3 region: CASSPDPRGASYNEQFF. The DNA for the CDR3 is TGCGCCAGCAGCCCCGATCCTCGGGGGGCCTCCTACAATGAGCAGTTCTTC.

The chain recombines TRBV7-3 with TRBJ2-1; 8 bases match TRBD2. This CDR3 spans 14 amino acids. Germline CDR1 reads SGHTA; CDR2 reads FQGTGA. The V segment lost 1 base and the J segment 9 bases; nucleotides outside the gene matches: 5. This chain's CDR3 is CASSLSGGKGEQFF. DNA of the CDR3: TGTGCCAGCAGCTTAAGCGGGGGGAAGGGTGAGCAGTTCTTC.

This clonotype was seen repeatedly, ten times or more. This rearrangement joins TRBV6-5 to TRBJ1-1, with a weak D call TRBD1 (6 bases). Germline CDR1 and CDR2: MNHEY and SVGAGI. V was pared by 2 bases and J by 2 bases, with 18 bases between. The CDR3 covers 17 residues. The CDR3 region is CASSYAPTRGDNTEAFF. The DNA of the CDR3 is TGTGCCAGCAGTTACGCGCCAACGAGGGGGGATAACACTGAAGCTTTCTTT.

This clonotype has a count of ten or more. This chain joins TRBV6-1 and TRBJ2-7, with 8 bases lining up with TRBD1. J lost 2 bases, V lost 6 bases, and 12 bases had no gene match. The CDR3 has 16 residues. Looked up from germline, CDR1 is MNHNS and CDR2 is SASEGT. CDR3 sequence reads: CASSPPNRGITYEQYF. In nucleotides, the CDR3 is TGTGCCAGCAGCCCACCTAACAGGGGGATAACCTACGAGCAGTACTTC.

This clonotype was detected ten times or more. The chain uses TRBV20-1 and TRBJ2-2; D is undetermined. Per germline, CDR1 DFQATT and CDR2 SNEGSKA (reference sequence). V lost 6 bases, J lost 6 bases, and 29 bases lay in between. The CDR3 length is 18 residues. As DNA, the CDR3 is TGCAGTGCAACACCCCTGTCTAGTAGGGCTCATTACGCCGGGGAGCTGTTTTTT. Amino acids: CSATPLSSRAHYAGELFF.

This CDR3 is CASSLGPHTTQETQYF. In nucleotides, the CDR3 is TGTGCCAGCAGCTTAGGTCCGCACACCACTCAAGAGACCCAGTACTTC. The rearrangement joins TRBV7-9 to TRBJ2-5, with D uncertain. The V end was cut by 1 base, the J end by 2 bases, with 14 bases between. There are 16 residues in the CDR3. Germline loops: CDR1 SEHNR, CDR2 FQNEAQ (reference sequence).

This clonotype was observed a few times. The CDR3: CASSLSRDSYLYGYTF. As DNA, the CDR3 is TGTGCCAGCTCACTGAGCCGGGACAGCTACCTCTATGGCTACACCTTC. V usage is TRBV18 and J usage is TRBJ1-2; 7 bases map to TRBD1. Germline lookup yields CDR1 KGHSH and CDR2 LQKENI. Losses at the gene ends were 4 bases for V and 4 bases for J; bases not matched to a gene: 12. The CDR3 is made up of 16 amino acids.

The sample holds many counts of this clonotype. The rearrangement joins TRBV20-1 to TRBJ1-2, with a tentative D call TRBD1 (5 bases). The CDR3 runs 11 residues. Germline loops: CDR1 DFQATT, CDR2 SNEGSKA (reference sequence). Trimming removed 6 bases from V and 8 bases from J, with 13 bases in between. As DNA, the CDR3 is TGCAGTGCCGGTCGGGGGGAAGGCTACACCTTC. Translated: CSAGRGEGYTF.

There are many counts of this clonotype. The chain joins TRBV20-1 to TRBJ2-3; 10 bases agree with TRBD2. The germline CDR1 and CDR2 sequences are DFQATT and SNEGSKA (reference sequence). J was trimmed by 7 bases and V by 3 bases; bases with no gene match: 19. The CDR3 totals 18 residues. The CDR3 bases are TGCAGTGCTAGCCCCCTCGGGAATAGCGGGGGGCAAGGGAATACGCAGTATTTT. This translates into CSASPLGNSGGQGNTQYF.

This clonotype showed up just a few times. The J gene is TRBJ2-5, the V gene TRBV12-2. TRBV12-2 is a known pseudogene. The CDR3 extends over 12 amino acids. Here the CDR3 reads CASRLGISTQYF. Written as DNA, the CDR3 is TGTGCAAGTCGCTTAGGAATTTCGACCCAGTACTTC.

This clonotype was counted at least ten times. This chain connects TRBV4-2 to TRBJ2-2; possible D gene TRBD1, 5 bases. V dropped 2 bases and J dropped 1 base, with 14 bases sitting between them. The CDR3 is made up of 17 amino acids. Germline V CDR1 and CDR2: LGHNA, YNFKEQ. The CDR3 spells CASSQPGRRVNTGELFF. The DNA of the CDR3 is TGTGCCAGCAGCCAACCTGGACGCAGGGTGAACACCGGGGAGCTGTTTTTT.

This clonotype was recorded at least ten times. V and J are TRBV6-5 and TRBJ1-5; no firm D call. The V and J ends lost 2 bases and 4 bases respectively, with 6 bases between them. The CDR3 runs to 13 residues. Germline V CDR1 and CDR2: MNHEY, SVGAGI. Here the CDR3 DNA reads TGTGCCAGCAGTTACGGAGAGAATCAGCCCCAGCATTTT. Protein: CASSYGENQPQHF.

This clonotype occurred many times. As DNA, the CDR3 is TGTGCCAGCAGCAAAAGGTGGCAGCTAAACACAGATACGCAGTATTTT. It is translated as CASSKRWQLNTDTQYF. V usage is TRBV21-1 and J usage is TRBJ2-3. TRBV21-1 is termed a pseudogene. There are 16 residues in the CDR3.

This clonotype was found many times. The CDR3: CASSSRLAGDSETQYF. In nucleotides, the CDR3 is TGCGCCAGCAGCTCAAGACTAGCGGGGGATTCAGAGACCCAGTACTTC. The chain combines TRBV5-1 with TRBJ2-5; TRBD2 matches 12 bases. Germline CDR1 and CDR2: SGHRS and YFSETQ. This CDR3 is 16 amino acids long. J was trimmed by 4 bases and V by 3 bases; bases with no gene match: 7.

This clonotype was counted many times. J is TRBJ1-1 and V is TRBV7-9, with D possibly TRBD1 on 5 matching bases. Deletions cut 3 bases from V and 0 bases from J, with 17 bases between. CDR3 length: 17 residues. The germline CDR1 and CDR2 sequences are SEHNR and FQNEAQ (reference sequence). CDR3 sequence: CASSFDLGGLLNTEAFF. The CDR3 nucleotides read TGTGCCAGCAGCTTCGACCTGGGGGGATTGCTGAACACTGAAGCTTTCTTT.